The 5 T cell receptor beta chains in this list originate from one sample, sequenced in a study of T cells in Graves' hyperthyroidism and ophthalmopathy (dated by TCRdb to 2018 to 2020). Preparation of the library involved multiplex PCR. Instrument on record: Illumina HiSeq 2000. Amplification of TCR beta CDR3 regions was carried out from RNA transcripts. For the first round of RT-PCR on the TCR CDR3, the HTBI primer set was used together with the Qiagen OneStep RT-PCR kit. TCRdb reran the public reads through fastp at Q25 and MiXCR, keeping productive beta chains. A single entry per CDR3 protein holds the most common genes and DNA from its merged rows. The sample table records about 690,000 distinct CDR3 sequences; 17% of these occur just once. The ten largest clones take up 15% to 19% of the sample. Input material: blood. Receptors originate from a man aged 50 to 60 with Graves' hyperthyroidism.

The chain recombines TRBV24-1 with TRBJ2-1, with TRBD2 matching over 9 bases. With V trimmed by 5 bases and J by 3 bases, 7 bases remained unmatched. The germline CDR1 and CDR2 sequences are KGHDR and SFDVKD. The CDR3 loop spans 16 amino acids. Here the CDR3 reads CATSAVETSGYNEQFF. The DNA for the CDR3 is TGTGCCACCAGTGCCGTCGAGACTAGCGGCTACAATGAGCAGTTCTTC.

This clonotype was counted many times. The chain employs TRBV6-1 and TRBJ2-7; D unclear. V lost 6 bases, J lost 1 base, and 22 bases lay in between. Germline-derived CDR1 and CDR2 are MNHNS and SASEGT. The CDR3 covers 17 residues. Here the CDR3 DNA reads TGTGCCAGCAGGGCGTATGGGATGGGTATGGATTCCTACGAGCAGTACTTC. Protein sequence: CASRAYGMGMDSYEQYF.

The table lists this clonotype with many counts. The chain has TRBV30 and TRBJ2-7, with unresolved D. The germline V gene has CDR1 GTSNPN and CDR2 SVGIG (reference sequence). The CDR3 is 11 amino acids. V was trimmed by 1 base and J by 4 bases, leaving 5 bases between them. The CDR3 DNA follows: TGTGCCTGGAGTGCAATGTACGAGCAGTACTTC. The encoded protein is CAWSAMYEQYF.

J is TRBJ2-1 and V is TRBV20-1; D could derive from TRBD1 or TRBD2 (5 bases each). V was pared by 0 bases and J by 2 bases, with 14 bases between. The CDR3 spans 16 residues. Per the germline V gene, CDR1 is DFQATT and CDR2 is SNEGSKA (reference sequence). The CDR3 protein is CSAREGRGSTYNEQFF. The DNA of the CDR3 is TGCAGTGCTAGAGAGGGGCGTGGGAGTACCTACAATGAGCAGTTCTTC.

At least ten counts were recorded for this clonotype. The chain uses TRBV7-9 and TRBJ2-7, with D unresolved. The CDR3 extends over 12 amino acids. Germline assignment: CDR1 SEHNR and CDR2 FQNEAQ (reference sequence). Between the trimmed V and J ends, which lost 4 bases and 5 bases, there was a span of 9 bases. The DNA of the CDR3 is TGTGCCAGCAGCTCGGACGTCGACGAGCAGTACTTC. Translated: CASSSDVDEQYF.